The 14 T cell receptor beta chains given below trace back to one sample, sequenced in a study of tumor-infiltrating lymphocytes in primary liver carcinoma. The input was approximately 500 ng total RNA; TCR beta cDNA was made from it with a constant-region primer. ARM-PCR, slightly modified, supplied the TCR beta libraries through three nested multiplex PCR rounds. The first two PCR rounds used TRBV1-TRBV30 primers with a Cbeta primer, approximately 10 cycles each. MiXCR, applied by TCRdb to the multiplex PCR reads, yields one record per CDR3 protein. The sample has about 350,000 distinct CDR3 sequences, about 61% seen once. Unsorted whole blood supplied the blood RNA, and germline DNA was isolated too. The sample was peripheral blood. These TCRs come from a man aged 40-55 years with primary liver carcinoma and hepatitis B virus infection.

This clonotype was seen ten or more times. This chain uses TRBV12-3 or TRBV12-4 with TRBJ1-1; no definite D call. The length of the CDR3 is 14 residues. V lost 5 bases to trimming and J lost 1 base, with 11 bases between them. CDR3 residues: CASSPWVENTEAFF. For the CDR3, the DNA is TGTGCCAGCAGTCCGTGGGTAGAGAACACTGAAGCTTTCTTT.

This clonotype was detected a few times. This chain links TRBV5-1 with TRBJ2-3; D unclear. CDR1 SGHRS and CDR2 YFSETQ come from the germline V gene. The CDR3 extends over 15 amino acids. Deletions cut 2 bases from V and 7 bases from J, with 17 bases between. CDR3 sequence reads: CASSFDGTAWNTQYF. Here the CDR3 DNA reads TGCGCCAGCAGCTTCGATGGAACCGCGTGGAATACGCAGTATTTT.

On this clonotype itself: Possible read error: a much larger clone is one base away. The J gene is TRBJ1-1, the V gene TRBV6-5; D unresolved. CDR3 length: 14 residues. Trimming left V 5 bases short and J 3 bases short, with 13 bases between. Looked up from germline, CDR1 is MNHEY and CDR2 is SVGAGI. The CDR3 DNA is TGTGCCAGCAGTCCTAGTTTCGGGGACACTGAAGCTTTCTTT. It translates to CASSPSFGDTEAFF.

This clonotype was picked up a small number of times. The J gene is TRBJ1-5, the V gene TRBV12-3 or TRBV12-4; D uncertain. The V end was cut by 2 bases, the J end by 3 bases, with 8 bases between. CDR3 length: 14 residues. The CDR3 nucleotides read TGTGCCAGCAGTTTACCGGGAGACAATCAGCCCCAGCATTTT. Translated: CASSLPGDNQPQHF.

In the case of this clonotype: It is likely a read error, because the conserved phenylalanine at the end of the CDR3 is missing. The V call is TRBV5-4, the J call TRBJ2-2; D ambiguous. CDR1 and CDR2 (germline): SGHNT, YYREEE (reference sequence). Between the trimmed V and J ends, which lost 3 bases and 4 bases, there was a span of 7 bases. The CDR3 sequence is 13 residues long. CDR3 residues: CASSSESTGELFL. CDR3 coding DNA: TGTGCCAGCAGCTCTGAATCCACCGGGGAGCTGTTTCTT.

The chain combines TRBV5-1 with TRBJ1-3, with 7 bases that match TRBD1. The germline V gene encodes CDR1 SGHRS and CDR2 YFSETQ. The length of the CDR3 is 18 residues. The V segment lost 4 bases and the J segment 4 bases; nucleotides outside the gene matches: 17. CDR3 DNA sequence: TGCGCCAGCAGCCGCGGCCCGGGACAGAGTCTGGCCGGAAACACCATATATTTT. Amino acid sequence: CASSRGPGQSLAGNTIYF.

A note on this clonotype: One junction end disagrees with the germline gene, perhaps due to a read error. This chain joins TRBV6-5 and TRBJ2-2, with 7 bases matching TRBD1. The CDR3 spans 13 residues. Germline V gene sequence: CDR1 MNHEY, CDR2 SVGAGI. The CDR3 loop reads CASNQDRTRELSF. CDR3 DNA sequence: TGTGCCAGCAACCAGGACAGGACCAGGGAGCTGTCTTTT.

The chain couples TRBV28 to TRBJ2-3; no clear D gene. The germline CDR1 and CDR2 sequences are MDHEN and SYDVKM. The CDR3 covers 14 residues. Trimming took 10 bases from V and 5 from J, leaving 19 bases between them. This CDR3 reads CATQALGPKDTQYF. For the CDR3, the DNA is TGTGCCACCCAGGCCCTGGGTCCGAAAGATACGCAGTATTTT.

In the case of this clonotype: This clone may be a read error of a much larger clone one base away. The V and J genes are TRBV12-3 or TRBV12-4 and TRBJ2-5, with D possibly TRBD2 on 6 matching bases. The CDR3 contains 14 residues. Deletions cut 7 bases from V and 0 bases from J, with 12 bases between. The CDR3 nucleotides read TGTGCCAGCAACGGCTGGAGGGACCAAGAGACCCAGTACTTC. This gives the protein CASNGWRDQETQYF.

This clonotype appeared many times. This sequence joins TRBV6-5 and TRBJ1-5; 9 bases map to TRBD1. The V gene's germline CDR1 is MNHEY and CDR2 SVGAGI. The CDR3 loop spans 15 amino acids. Trimming removed 6 bases from V and 4 bases from J; junction bases left unmatched: 7. CDR3 nucleotides: TGTGCCAGCAGACCCCTCGGGACAGGGAATCAGCCCCAGCATTTT. Translation: CASRPLGTGNQPQHF.

This chain uses TRBV6-5 with TRBJ2-3, with D possibly matching TRBD2 (6 bases). The V and J ends lost 1 base and 3 bases respectively, with 14 bases between them. The CDR3 covers 16 residues. The germline V gene has CDR1 MNHEY and CDR2 SVGAGI. The CDR3 region is CASSYWAGRGTDTQYF. In nucleotides, the CDR3 is TGTGCCAGCAGTTACTGGGCGGGCCGGGGGACAGATACGCAGTATTTT.

This clonotype was detected only once. It may be a read error: a sequence one base away is much more abundant. The chain recombines TRBV6-5 with TRBJ1-1, with D hard to call. The CDR3 is 15 amino acids. Germline V CDR1 and CDR2: MNHEY, SVGAGI. V lost 6 bases, J lost 1 base, and 15 bases lay in between. The DNA for the CDR3 is TGTGCCAGCAGCCTAGAAAGGCCTCAGAACACTGAAGCTTTCTTT. Protein sequence: CASSLERPQNTEAFF.

Points on this clonotype: This may stem from a read error, because a much larger clone lies one nucleotide away. The genes are TRBV4-3 and TRBJ2-3, with 12 bases identical to TRBD2. The length of the CDR3 is 13 residues. The germline V gene has CDR1 LGHNA and CDR2 YSLEER. The CDR3 sequence: CDSSQTSGRSQYF. CDR3 bases: TGCGACAGCAGCCAGACTAGCGGGAGATCGCAGTATTTT.

This clonotype was observed at least ten times. V gene TRBV11-2 combines with J gene TRBJ2-3; D possibly matches TRBD1 or TRBD2 (5 bases each). The germline V gene has CDR1 SGHAT and CDR2 FQNNGV. Trimming shortened V by 3 bases and J by 11 bases, and 15 bases separated the two germline ends. CDR3 length: 13 residues. CDR3 protein: CASSFNRDGGQYF. CDR3 DNA sequence: TGTGCCAGCAGCTTTAATAGAGATGGGGGGCAGTATTTT. The full variable domain, its missing parts supplied by reference TRBV11-2 and TRBJ2-3, is EAGVAQSPRYKIIEKRQSVAFWCNPISGHATLYWYQQILGQGPKLLIQFQNNGVVDDSQLPKDRFSAERLKGVDSTLKIQPAKLEDSAVYLCASSFNRDGGQYFGPGTRLTVL.